These 24 T cell receptor beta chains were all obtained from the same sample, sequenced in a study of response to subunit inactivated influenza vaccine. One entry per CDR3 protein results from TCRdb running MiXCR on the RT-PCR reads. The sample lists hundreds of thousands of distinct CDR3 sequences, 25% seen once, with approximately 2% in the top ten. The sample consisted of CD4+ T cells sorted from PBMCs, taken roughly 5 days after vaccination. The receptors were gathered from a man over 45 who received an inactivated influenza vaccine.

This chain joins TRBV11-2 and TRBJ2-5, with unresolved D. There are 20 residues in the CDR3. V was clipped by 8 bases and J by 2 bases, with 33 bases between them. Per the germline V gene, CDR1 is SGHAT and CDR2 is FQNNGV. This CDR3 reads CASGMQQLSLGRNLQETQYF. For the CDR3, the DNA is TGTGCCAGCGGGATGCAGCAGCTTTCTCTCGGTCGGAACCTACAAGAGACCCAGTACTTC.

The chain joins TRBV20-1 to TRBJ2-7; D is undetermined. The CDR3 is 12 amino acids. V was clipped by 3 bases and J by 7 bases, with 13 bases between them. Per the germline V gene, CDR1 is DFQATT and CDR2 is SNEGSKA (reference sequence). The CDR3 coding sequence is TGCAGTGCTAGTTTGTCCCCCGGGGAGCAGTACTTC. Residues: CSASLSPGEQYF.

This clonotype was detected a few times. The J gene is TRBJ2-5, the V gene TRBV20-1, with 9 bases aligning to TRBD2. Looked up from germline, CDR1 is DFQATT and CDR2 is SNEGSKA (reference sequence). V lost 2 bases to trimming and J lost 2 bases; unmatched junction nucleotides: 3. The CDR3 extends over 14 amino acids. The DNA for the CDR3 is TGCAGTGCTAGATCAGCGGGGGGACAAGAGACCCAGTACTTC. Amino acid sequence: CSARSAGGQETQYF.

This clonotype was found a few times. The gene calls are TRBV15 and TRBJ2-1, with D possibly being TRBD2 (6 bases). Germline values: CDR1 LNHNV, CDR2 YYDKDF (reference sequence). The CDR3 is made up of 15 amino acids. Trimming removed 9 bases at V and 4 bases at J, with 19 bases between. The CDR3 DNA sequence: TGTGCCACTCAGTCGGCGGGGACCTTTTACAATGAGCAGTTCTTC. Its translation is CATQSAGTFYNEQFF.

The V and J genes are TRBV6-5 and TRBJ2-5; 9 bases are shared with TRBD2. The germline V gene encodes CDR1 MNHEY and CDR2 SVGAGI. The CDR3 extends over 16 amino acids. Trimming removed 6 bases from V and 5 bases from J; junction bases left unmatched: 13. The CDR3 DNA reads TGTGCCAGCAGCTACGGGCCTCGGCTAGCGGGGGAGACCCAGTACTTC. This codes for CASSYGPRLAGETQYF.

The chain has TRBV20-1 and TRBJ2-7, with 10 bases aligning to TRBD2. The CDR3 consists of 15 residues. V shed 6 bases and J 7 bases; nucleotides not matched to a gene: 15. Germline values: CDR1 DFQATT, CDR2 SNEGSKA (reference sequence). The CDR3 here is CSAILPGLALGEQYF. The CDR3 DNA is TGCAGTGCGATCCTTCCGGGACTAGCGTTGGGAGAGCAGTACTTC.

This clonotype was observed many times. The chain is built from TRBV12-3 or TRBV12-4 and TRBJ1-1; 8 bases agree with TRBD1. This CDR3 region has 14 residues. The V gene end was trimmed by 5 bases and the J gene end by 4 bases; junction bases not matched to a gene: 6. The CDR3 nucleotides are TGTGCCAGCAGTACGACAGGGGTGGGCACTGAAGCTTTCTTT. Its protein is CASSTTGVGTEAFF.

This clonotype has ten or more counts. J is TRBJ2-7 and V is TRBV5-1; no firm D call. Germline values: CDR1 SGHRS, CDR2 YFSETQ. V gave up 4 bases and J gave up 0 bases, with 8 bases separating them. This CDR3 has 13 residues. This CDR3 is CASSPMASYEQYF. CDR3 nucleotide sequence: TGCGCCAGCAGCCCCATGGCCTCCTACGAGCAGTACTTC. Variable domain in full (rest from reference TRBV5-1 and TRBJ2-7): KAGVTQTPRYLIKTRGQQVTLSCSPISGHRSVSWYQQTPGQGLQFLFEYFSETQRNKGNFPGRFSGRQFSNSRSEMNVSTLELGDSALYLCASSPMASYEQYFGPGTRLTVT.

This clonotype was detected only once. The V and J genes are TRBV6-5 and TRBJ2-3; 10 nucleotides align to TRBD2. Germline V gene sequence: CDR1 MNHEY, CDR2 SVGAGI. V lost 4 bases, J lost 2 bases, and 3 bases stayed unmatched. This CDR3 has 15 amino acids. In nucleotides, the CDR3 is TGTGCCAGCAGTTTCGGGACTAGCGCCACAGATACGCAGTATTTT. It yields the protein CASSFGTSATDTQYF.

This clonotype occurred a few times. DNA of the CDR3: TGCAGCGGGGGACAGAGAAACACTGAAGCTTTCTTT. This gives the protein CSGGQRNTEAFF. V is TRBV29-1 and J is TRBJ1-1; the match to TRBD1 covers 7 bases. The CDR3 is 12 amino acids. The J segment lost 2 bases and the V segment lost 7 bases, leaving 4 bases of the junction unmatched. Germline V gene lookup returns CDR1 SQVTM and CDR2 ANQGSEA.

This chain connects TRBV3-1 to TRBJ2-3; 8 nucleotides match TRBD2. Germline CDR1 and CDR2: LGHDT and YNNKEL (reference sequence). After removal of 1 base from V and 2 bases from J, the junction contained 14 bases not matched to a gene. This CDR3 contains 19 residues. CDR3 nucleotides: TGTGCCAGCAGCCAAGGAGTAGCAGCGGGGGCCACCAACACAGATACGCAGTATTTT. It specifies CASSQGVAAGATNTDTQYF.

The chain is built from TRBV5-1 and TRBJ2-1; the match to TRBD1 covers 10 bases. CDR3 length equals 16 residues. Looked up from germline, CDR1 is SGHRS and CDR2 is YFSETQ. The V gene end was trimmed by 4 bases and the J gene end by 2 bases; junction bases not matched to a gene: 6. The CDR3 nucleotides are TGCGCCAGCAGCACCGGGGACAGGGGTACCTACAATGAGCAGTTCTTC. Encoded protein: CASSTGDRGTYNEQFF.

This chain uses TRBV7-2 with TRBJ2-7; TRBD1 aligns across 10 bases. J gave up 0 bases and V 4 bases, and 3 bases lay outside the gene matches. CDR3 size: 15 residues. The germline CDR1 and CDR2 sequences are SGHTA and FQGNSA. CDR3: CASSSDRGASYEQYF. The CDR3, as DNA: TGTGCCAGCAGCTCGGACAGGGGGGCCTCCTACGAGCAGTACTTC.

The J gene is TRBJ2-1, the V gene TRBV12-3 or TRBV12-4; 7 bases match TRBD1. The CDR3 runs 14 residues. V trimming: 6 bases; J trimming: 12 bases; junction bases outside the gene matches: 14. CDR3 protein: CASSRRTGYLGQFF. The CDR3 region has the DNA TGTGCCAGCAGCCGCCGGACAGGCTACCTAGGGCAGTTCTTC.

The table lists this clonotype with a few counts. The rearrangement uses TRBV7-2 and TRBJ2-7, with TRBD2 identical over 14 bases. With V trimmed by 5 bases and J by 5 bases, 8 bases remained unmatched. Germline-derived CDR1 and CDR2 are SGHTA and FQGNSA. CDR3 length: 16 amino acids. CDR3 bases: TGTGCCAGCAGCCCGACTAGCGGGAGGGCTATCCACGAGCAGTACTTC. This sequence encodes CASSPTSGRAIHEQYF.

The gene calls are TRBV12-3 or TRBV12-4 and TRBJ2-1, with 7 positions matching TRBD2. The CDR3 covers 15 residues. V shed 3 bases, J shed 9 bases, and the junction held 11 bases outside the gene matches. The CDR3 coding sequence is TGTGCCAGCAGTTTGGCAGGGAGGGCCTTTGGTGAGCAGTTCTTC. Its translation: CASSLAGRAFGEQFF.

The rearrangement joins TRBV20-1 to TRBJ2-2, with 13 bases matching TRBD2. V dropped 6 bases and J dropped 2; count of bases not matched to a gene: 6. The germline V gene has CDR1 DFQATT and CDR2 SNEGSKA (reference sequence). There are 16 residues in the CDR3. This CDR3 is CSAPGLAGFNTGELFF. In DNA, the CDR3 is TGCAGTGCACCGGGACTAGCGGGGTTTAACACCGGGGAGCTGTTTTTT.

This clonotype has a count of ten or more. This rearrangement joins TRBV20-1 to TRBJ2-3; 10 bases match TRBD2. CDR3 size: 16 residues. Germline V gives CDR1 DFQATT, CDR2 SNEGSKA (reference sequence). J was trimmed by 1 base and V by 1 base; bases with no gene match: 5. The CDR3: CSARGGLAEGTDTQYF. In DNA form, the CDR3 reads TGCAGTGCTAGAGGAGGACTAGCGGAGGGCACAGATACGCAGTATTTT.

The CDR3 region is CSVRQGGTYNEQFF. The CDR3 nucleotides read TGCAGCGTGCGACAGGGGGGAACATACAATGAGCAGTTCTTC. The chain is built from TRBV29-1 and TRBJ2-1, with 9 nucleotides matching TRBD1. Looked up from germline, CDR1 is SQVTM and CDR2 is ANQGSEA. CDR3 length: 14 residues. Losses at the gene ends were 6 bases for V and 4 bases for J; bases not matched to a gene: 7.

This chain links TRBV12-3 or TRBV12-4 with TRBJ2-1; TRBD1 agrees at 8 bases. The trim removed 3 bases at V and 9 bases at J, leaving 7 bases unmatched. The CDR3 is made up of 14 amino acids. As DNA, the CDR3 is TGTGCCAGCAGTTTCTCCGCAGGGGGCATTGAGCAGTTCTTC. This encodes CASSFSAGGIEQFF.

The rearrangement joins TRBV20-1 to TRBJ2-7, with D possibly called TRBD1 or TRBD2 (5 bases each). V was shortened by 2 bases and J by 1 base, with 9 bases between the two germline ends. Germline V CDR1 and CDR2: DFQATT, SNEGSKA (reference sequence). This CDR3 is built from 13 residues. The CDR3 spells CSARRDGSYEQYF. The CDR3 region has the DNA TGCAGTGCTAGAAGGGACGGGTCCTACGAGCAGTACTTC.

This clonotype came up a few times. The chain couples TRBV6-1 to TRBJ2-5, with D perhaps matching TRBD1 (6 bases). The CDR3 spans 13 residues. The ends were cut back, 7 bases at V and 7 bases at J, with 16 bases in the middle. Germline V gene data show CDR1 as MNHNS and CDR2 as SASEGT. The CDR3 protein is CASTQGRKGTQYF. Here the CDR3 DNA reads TGTGCCAGCACACAGGGCCGGAAGGGGACCCAGTACTTC.

This clonotype was seen a handful of times. The genes are TRBV10-3 and TRBJ2-5; D possibly corresponds to TRBD2 (6 bases). Germline loops: CDR1 ENHRY, CDR2 SYGVKD. V was trimmed by 0 bases and J by 4 bases, leaving 15 bases between them. The CDR3 runs 16 residues. CDR3: CAISESRRDSSETQYF. The CDR3, as DNA: TGTGCCATCAGTGAGTCGAGGCGGGACTCCTCAGAGACCCAGTACTTC.

The chain couples TRBV20-1 to TRBJ2-2, with D uncertain. The CDR3 is 12 residues long. The V gene lost 0 bases and the J gene lost 6 bases, with 5 bases spanning the gap. Germline V gene lookup returns CDR1 DFQATT and CDR2 SNEGSKA (reference sequence). CDR3 sequence reads: CSARDHSGELFF. The CDR3 DNA reads as TGCAGTGCTAGAGATCATTCCGGGGAGCTGTTTTTT.